This T cell receptor beta chain was sequenced during a study of blood T cell repertoires in COVID-19. Study background: Acute and convalescent COVID-19 specimens originated in the United States, Italy and Spain. Sources were T cells, B-cell-depleted T cells, or PBMCs; the material itself was cDNA or gDNA.

Study processing details: Nucleated cell counts were estimated from reference gene primer amplification. Profiling relied on immunoSEQ multiplex PCR, and the TCRdb table lists in-frame clones only, not all of them. That table supplies the V and J calls and clone size; D and trimming were determined from the DNA. This table holds some 65,000 clones, 90% to 95% found once. Germline values: CDR1 SGHKS, CDR2 YYEKEE (reference sequence). The ends lost 1 base at V and 2 bases at J; junction bases unmatched: 5. This CDR3 has 16 residues. The chain couples TRBV5-5 to TRBJ2-2; 7 bases match TRBD1. The sequencing sample was made of peripheral blood. The sequence derives from a man between 65 and 85 years old with active COVID-19. The CDR3 bases are TGTGCCAGCAGCTTGACAGGGGCCCCTAACACCGGGGAGCTGTTTTTT. Its protein product is CASSLTGAPNTGELFF.